The present T cell receptor beta chain was sequenced within a study of cytomegalovirus exposure and HLA in healthy donors. Study-wide results and caveats: Subsequent analysis showed first-cohort TCR clusters tending to co-occur in some 110 validation repertoires. Cytomegalovirus-associated status was assigned to fewer than 200 TCR beta chains.

The study drew the donors from its roughly 120-subject validation cohort, separate from the roughly 670-subject first cohort. After removal of 4 bases from V and 0 bases from J, the junction contained 6 bases not matched to a gene. Germline CDR1 and CDR2: SEHNR and FQNEAQ (reference sequence). The CDR3 covers 16 residues. On this clone: As yet, its antigen is unknown.

TCRdb's copy holds only in-frame clones and misses some; the assay was immunoSEQ multiplex PCR. Of roughly 90,000 clones in the sample, around 85% were seen once. The sample comprised PBMCs. This TCR came from a man in his late teens or twenties in good health and CMV-seropositive. The chain joins TRBV7-9 to TRBJ1-1, with 9 bases matching TRBD1. The CDR3 loop reads CASSSGTGPMNTEAFF. The CDR3 coding sequence is TGTGCCAGCAGCTCCGGGACAGGGCCGATGAACACTGAAGCTTTCTTT.